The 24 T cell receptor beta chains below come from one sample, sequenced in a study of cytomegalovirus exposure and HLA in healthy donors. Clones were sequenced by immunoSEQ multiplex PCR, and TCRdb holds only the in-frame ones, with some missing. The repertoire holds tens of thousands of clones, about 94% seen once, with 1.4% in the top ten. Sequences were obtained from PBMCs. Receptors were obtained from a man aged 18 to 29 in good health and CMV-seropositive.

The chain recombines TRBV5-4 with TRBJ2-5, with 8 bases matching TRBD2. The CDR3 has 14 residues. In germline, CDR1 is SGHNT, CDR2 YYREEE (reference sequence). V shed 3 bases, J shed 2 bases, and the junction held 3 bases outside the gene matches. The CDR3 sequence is CASSSLADQETQYF. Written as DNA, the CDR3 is TGTGCCAGCAGCTCACTAGCGGATCAAGAGACCCAGTACTTC.

The chain's CDR3 is CASSLYQATEAFF. The CDR3 DNA reads TGTGCCAGCAGTTTATATCAGGCGACTGAAGCTTTCTTT. The V gene is TRBV27, the J gene TRBJ1-1; unclear D gene. This CDR3 contains 13 residues. V lost 1 base and J lost 5, with 8 bases in between. Germline loops: CDR1 MNHEY, CDR2 SMNVEV (reference sequence).

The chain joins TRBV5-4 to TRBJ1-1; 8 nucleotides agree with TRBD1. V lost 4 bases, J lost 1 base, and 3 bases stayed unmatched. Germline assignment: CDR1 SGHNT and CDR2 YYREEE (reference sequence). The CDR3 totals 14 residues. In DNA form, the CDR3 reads TGTGCCAGCAGCATGGACAGGGCGAACACTGAAGCTTTCTTT. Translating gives CASSMDRANTEAFF.

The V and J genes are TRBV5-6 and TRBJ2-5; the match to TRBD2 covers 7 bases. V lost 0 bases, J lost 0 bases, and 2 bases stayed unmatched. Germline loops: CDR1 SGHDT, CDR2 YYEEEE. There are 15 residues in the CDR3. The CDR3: CASSLGGTNQETQYF. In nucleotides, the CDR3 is TGTGCCAGCAGCTTGGGAGGGACTAACCAAGAGACCCAGTACTTC.

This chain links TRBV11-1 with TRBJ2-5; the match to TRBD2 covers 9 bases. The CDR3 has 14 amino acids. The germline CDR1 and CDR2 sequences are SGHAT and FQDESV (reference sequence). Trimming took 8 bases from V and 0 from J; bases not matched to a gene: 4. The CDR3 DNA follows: TGTGCCAGCGGTCGCGGGGGGGACCAAGAGACCCAGTACTTC. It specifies CASGRGGDQETQYF.

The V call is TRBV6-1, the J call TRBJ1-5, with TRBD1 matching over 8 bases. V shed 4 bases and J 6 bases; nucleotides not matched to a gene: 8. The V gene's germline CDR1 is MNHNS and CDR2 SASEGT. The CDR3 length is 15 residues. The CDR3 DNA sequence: TGTGCCAGCAGTGGACAGGGGCGAGAGGGTCAGCCCCAGCATTTT. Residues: CASSGQGREGQPQHF.

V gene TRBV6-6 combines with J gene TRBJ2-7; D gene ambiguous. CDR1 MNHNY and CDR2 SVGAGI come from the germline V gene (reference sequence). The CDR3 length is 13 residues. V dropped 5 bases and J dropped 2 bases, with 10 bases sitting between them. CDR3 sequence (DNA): TGTGCCAGCAGTGAGAACGCTGCCTACGAGCAGTACTTC. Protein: CASSENAAYEQYF.

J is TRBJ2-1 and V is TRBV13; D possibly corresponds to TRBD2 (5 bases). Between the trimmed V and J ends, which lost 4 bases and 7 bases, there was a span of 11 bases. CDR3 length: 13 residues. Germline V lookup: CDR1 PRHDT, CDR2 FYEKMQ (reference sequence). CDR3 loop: CASSSRRRNEQFF. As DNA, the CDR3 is TGTGCCAGCAGCTCGCGTAGGAGGAATGAGCAGTTCTTC. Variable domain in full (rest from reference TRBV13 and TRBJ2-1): AAGVIQSPRHLIKEKRETATLKCYPIPRHDTVYWYQQGPGQDPQFLISFYEKMQSDKGSIPDRFSAQQFSDYHSELNMSSLELGDSALYFCASSSRRRNEQFFGPGTRLTVL.

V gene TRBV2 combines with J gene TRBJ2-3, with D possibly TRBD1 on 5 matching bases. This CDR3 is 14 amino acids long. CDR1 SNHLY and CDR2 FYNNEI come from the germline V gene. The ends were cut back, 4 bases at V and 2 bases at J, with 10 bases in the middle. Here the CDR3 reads CASSGGTVTDTQYF. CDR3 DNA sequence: TGTGCCAGCAGTGGGGGCACAGTCACAGATACGCAGTATTTT.

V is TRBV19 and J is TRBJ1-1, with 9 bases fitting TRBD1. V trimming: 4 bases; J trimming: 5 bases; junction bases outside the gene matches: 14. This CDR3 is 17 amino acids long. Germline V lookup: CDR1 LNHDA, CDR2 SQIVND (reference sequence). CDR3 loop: CASSKVSGTGRGTEAFF. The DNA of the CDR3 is TGTGCCAGTAGTAAAGTTTCTGGGACAGGGAGGGGAACTGAAGCTTTCTTT. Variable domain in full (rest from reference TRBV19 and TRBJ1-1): DGGITQSPKYLFRKEGQNVTLSCEQNLNHDAMYWYRQDPGQGLRLIYYSQIVNDFQKGDIAEGYSVSREKKESFPLTVTSAQKNPTAFYLCASSKVSGTGRGTEAFFGQGTRLTVV.

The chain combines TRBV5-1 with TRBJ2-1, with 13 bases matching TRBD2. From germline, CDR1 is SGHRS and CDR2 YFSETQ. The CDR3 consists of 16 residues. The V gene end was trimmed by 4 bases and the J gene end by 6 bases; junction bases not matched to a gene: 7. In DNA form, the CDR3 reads TGCGCCAGCAGCGTGGCCGGGACTAGCGGGACCAATGAGCAGTTCTTC. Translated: CASSVAGTSGTNEQFF.

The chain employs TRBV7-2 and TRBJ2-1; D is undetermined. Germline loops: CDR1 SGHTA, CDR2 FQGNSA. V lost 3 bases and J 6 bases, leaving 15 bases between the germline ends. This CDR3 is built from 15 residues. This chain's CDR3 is CASSLAGIPANEQFF. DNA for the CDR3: TGTGCCAGCAGCTTGGCAGGTATCCCCGCCAATGAGCAGTTCTTC.

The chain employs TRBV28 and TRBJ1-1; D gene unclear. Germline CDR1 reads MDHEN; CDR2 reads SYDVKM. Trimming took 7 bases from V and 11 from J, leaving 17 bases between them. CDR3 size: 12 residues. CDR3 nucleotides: TGTGCCAGCACCCCGGACGGGAATCAGGCTTTCTTT. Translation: CASTPDGNQAFF.

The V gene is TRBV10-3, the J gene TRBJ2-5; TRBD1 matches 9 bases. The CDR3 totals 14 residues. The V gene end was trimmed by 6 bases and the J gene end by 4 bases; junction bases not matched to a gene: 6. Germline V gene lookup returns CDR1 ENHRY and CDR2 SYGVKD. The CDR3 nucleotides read TGTGCCATCAGCGGGACAGGGATCGCAGAGACCCAGTACTTC. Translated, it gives CAISGTGIAETQYF.

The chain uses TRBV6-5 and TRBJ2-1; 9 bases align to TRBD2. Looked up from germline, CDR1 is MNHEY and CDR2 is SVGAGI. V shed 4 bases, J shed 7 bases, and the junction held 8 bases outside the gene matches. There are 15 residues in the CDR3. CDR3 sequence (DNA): TGTGCCAGCAGTTGGGATCTAGCGGGACGGAATGAGCAGTTCTTC. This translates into CASSWDLAGRNEQFF.

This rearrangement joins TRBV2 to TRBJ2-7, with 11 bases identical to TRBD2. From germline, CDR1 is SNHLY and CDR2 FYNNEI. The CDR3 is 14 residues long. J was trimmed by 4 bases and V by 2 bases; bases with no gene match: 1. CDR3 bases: TGTGCCAGCAGTGAAACTAGCGGGGGATACGAGCAGTACTTC. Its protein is CASSETSGGYEQYF.

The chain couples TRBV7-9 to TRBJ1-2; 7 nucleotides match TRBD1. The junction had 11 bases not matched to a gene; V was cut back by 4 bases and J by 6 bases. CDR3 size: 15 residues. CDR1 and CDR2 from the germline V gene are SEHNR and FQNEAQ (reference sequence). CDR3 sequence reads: CASSYEDTGQNGYTF. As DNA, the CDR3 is TGTGCCAGCAGCTATGAAGATACGGGACAGAATGGCTACACCTTC.

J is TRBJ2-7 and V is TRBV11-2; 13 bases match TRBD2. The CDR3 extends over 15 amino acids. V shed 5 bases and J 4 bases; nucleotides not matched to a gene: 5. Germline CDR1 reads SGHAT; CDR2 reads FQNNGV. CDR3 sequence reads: CASSARTSGSYEQYF. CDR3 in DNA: TGTGCCAGCAGCGCGAGGACTAGCGGGAGTTACGAGCAGTACTTC.

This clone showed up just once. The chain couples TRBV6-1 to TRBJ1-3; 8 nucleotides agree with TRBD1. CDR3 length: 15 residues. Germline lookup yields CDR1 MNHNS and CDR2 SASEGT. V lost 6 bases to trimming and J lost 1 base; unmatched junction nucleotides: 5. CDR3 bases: TGTGCCAGCAGGGACAGGGTTCCGTCTGGAAACACCATATATTTT. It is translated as CASRDRVPSGNTIYF.

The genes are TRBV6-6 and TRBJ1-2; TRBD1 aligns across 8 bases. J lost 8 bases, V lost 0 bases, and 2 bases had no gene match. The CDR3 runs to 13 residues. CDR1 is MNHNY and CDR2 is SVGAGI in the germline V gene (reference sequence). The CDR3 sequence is CASSYSTGAGYTF. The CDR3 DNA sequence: TGTGCCAGCAGTTACTCGACAGGGGCAGGCTACACCTTC.

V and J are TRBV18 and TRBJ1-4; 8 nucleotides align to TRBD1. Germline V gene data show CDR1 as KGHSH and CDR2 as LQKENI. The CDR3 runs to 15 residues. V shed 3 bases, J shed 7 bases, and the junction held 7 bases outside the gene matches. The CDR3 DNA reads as TGTGCCAGCTCACCGTCCCGGGACAGGATTGAAAAACTGTTTTTT. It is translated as CASSPSRDRIEKLFF.

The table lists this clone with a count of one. The DNA for the CDR3 is TGTGCCAGCAGTCAGACTCACAGGGTTGGGGCTGAAGCTTTCTTT. This gives the protein CASSQTHRVGAEAFF. The chain is built from TRBV6-1 and TRBJ1-1, with a possible D match to TRBD1 (6 bases). The CDR3 covers 15 residues. CDR1 MNHNS and CDR2 SASEGT come from the germline V gene. V dropped 5 bases and J dropped 6 bases, with 19 bases sitting between them.

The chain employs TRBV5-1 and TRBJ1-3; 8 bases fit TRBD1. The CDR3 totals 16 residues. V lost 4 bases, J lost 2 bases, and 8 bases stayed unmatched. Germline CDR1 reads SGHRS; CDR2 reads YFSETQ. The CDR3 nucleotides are TGCGCCAGCAGCATCTTTGGGACAGGCCCTGGAAACACCATATATTTT. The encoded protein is CASSIFGTGPGNTIYF.

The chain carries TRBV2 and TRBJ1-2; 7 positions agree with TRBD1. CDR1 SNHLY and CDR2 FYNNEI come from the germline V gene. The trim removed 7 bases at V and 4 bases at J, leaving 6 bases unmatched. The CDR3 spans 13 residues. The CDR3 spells CASTSQGIYGYTF. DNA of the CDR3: TGTGCCAGCACGTCACAGGGGATCTATGGCTACACCTTC.